This T cell receptor beta chain was found in a study of blood T cell repertoires in COVID-19 (dated by TCRdb to the early 2020s). Turning to the overall study: ImmuneRACE Cohort 3 recovered participants were defined by two consecutive negative NP/OP PCR tests, healthcare professional clearance, or symptom resolution. Samples from collaborators originated in the United States, Italy and Spain and spanned both the acute and convalescent phases of COVID-19. The material from the prospective study consisted of cDNA or gDNA derived from T cells, B-cell-depleted T cells, or PBMCs. Deeply sampled blood TCRbeta repertoires from subjects exposed to, actively infected with, or recovered from COVID-19 were included in the dataset. The repertoires were made available in a free public database intended to serve as a resource for research on the immune response to SARS-CoV-2. The samples were drawn from two sources: the first 160 participants of the ongoing ImmuneRACE study, and fewer than 1,500 subjects contributed by 6 global collaborators. Nearly every sample came with metadata listing a de-identified subject ID, COVID-19 status, age in years and sex. Where available, HLA class I and class II types were taken from metadata supplied by the sample provider and were not determined by assay-based typing.

Results the study describes overall, beyond this receptor: The amount of clinical and demographic metadata varied by source and participant and was provided uncurated.

A remark on this clone: Its antigen specificity is not known. It has no much larger one-base neighbor in the sample; base qualities were not kept.

Participants in the prospective study were enrolled through a virtual design, were aged about 18 to 89 years, and lived in approximately 24 United States geographic areas. Cohort assignment in the prospective study relied on participant-reported clinical history from a screening survey and a study questionnaire. Mobile phlebotomists in the prospective study collected whole blood, serum and a nasopharyngeal or oropharyngeal swab from every participant. Prospective study participants could optionally give additional blood draws and questionnaires over an approximately two-month period. Blood samples from the prospective study were shipped frozen or at room temperature prior to DNA extraction. TCRbeta CDR3 regions were amplified from genomic DNA by means of the immunoSEQ Assay, a bias-controlled multiplex PCR. On the study's bioinformatics: Nucleated cell counts per sample were estimated from amplification of reference gene primers within the assay. To quantify the absolute abundance of each unique TCRbeta CDR3 rearrangement, sequence reads were collapsed and filtered. For each sample, productive Simpson clonality was calculated by taking the square root of Simpson's diversity index across productive rearrangements. In TCRdb, the immuneACCESS table is reduced to in-frame sequences with V and J assigned. These tables do not hold every clone; where another copy was compared, an unresolved V gene accounts for under half, and the others remain unexplained. The DNA was the basis for D and trimming; V, J and clone size are from that table. The sample includes around 200,000 clones, with 85% to 90% observed a single time. Jointly, the top ten make up over 3% of the sample.

Sequenced: PBMCs or T cells enriched from blood (not recorded which). The receptor's source is a woman in her forties or fifties in a cohort exposed to, infected with or recovered from COVID-19 (not recorded which).

The CDR3 is CAVAPTGTSLLFF. The DNA sequence is TGTGCCGTCGCCCCGACAGGGACCTCCCTACTGTTTTTT. The rearrangement joined TRBV19 to TRBJ1-4; 7 bases in the junction line up with TRBD1. V lost 11 bases and J lost 13 bases, and the count of bases not matched to a germline gene is 16. For CDR1 and CDR2, the germline V gene (reference sequence) lists LNHDA and SQIVND. The CDR3 runs 13 residues from the cysteine to the phenylalanine. The sequence is cut down to CDR3 DNA, 39 bases in frame from base 1.